The present entry profiles one T cell receptor beta chain with its context. Antigen: not known. Germline CDR1 and CDR2: MRHNA and SNTAGT. CDR3 length equals 13 residues. The V end was cut by 6 bases, the J end by 9 bases, with 17 bases between. TCRdb keeps only in-frame clones here, not all; method: immunoSEQ multiplex PCR. The data hold approximately 30,000 clones, with about four fifths observed a single time. The data were taken from a study of STAT5B mutations in CD4+ large granular lymphocyte leukemia. Study-level background: Among healthy controls, a particular HLA allele went with more CDR3 'QG' motifs.

Study results and limitations: Without putative leukemic clones, patient CD4-sorted repertoires remained more clonal than healthy CD4+ repertoires. No patients shared main leukemic clonotypes, though roughly 25% appeared at low frequency elsewhere.

The rearrangement links TRBV6-4 to TRBJ1-2; the D gene is possibly TRBD1 (6 bases). Source material: CD4+ T cells from blood buffy coats. The clonotype was recovered from a human donor in good health. CDR3 nucleotide sequence: TGTGCCAGCAGGGACGGGGGGCGCGGAAGCTACACCTTC. This sequence encodes CASRDGGRGSYTF.